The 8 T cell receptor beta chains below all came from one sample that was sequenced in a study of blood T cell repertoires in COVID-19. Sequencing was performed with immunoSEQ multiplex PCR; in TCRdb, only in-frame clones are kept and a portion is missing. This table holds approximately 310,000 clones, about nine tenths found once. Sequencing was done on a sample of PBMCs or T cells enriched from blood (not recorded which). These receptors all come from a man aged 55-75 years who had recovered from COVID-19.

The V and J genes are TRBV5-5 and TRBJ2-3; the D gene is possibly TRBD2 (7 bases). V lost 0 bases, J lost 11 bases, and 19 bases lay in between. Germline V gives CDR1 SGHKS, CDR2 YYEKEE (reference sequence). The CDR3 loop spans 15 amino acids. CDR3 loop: CASSLAGSGGPQQYF. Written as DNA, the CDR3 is TGTGCCAGCAGCTTGGCCGGATCCGGGGGGCCCCAGCAGTATTTT.

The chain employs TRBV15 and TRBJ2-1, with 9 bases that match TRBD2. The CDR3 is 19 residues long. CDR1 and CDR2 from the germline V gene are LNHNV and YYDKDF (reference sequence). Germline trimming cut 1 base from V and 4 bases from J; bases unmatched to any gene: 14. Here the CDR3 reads CATSRGSTSGGPKYNEQFF. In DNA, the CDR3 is TGTGCCACCAGCAGAGGATCGACTAGCGGAGGACCTAAATACAATGAGCAGTTCTTC.

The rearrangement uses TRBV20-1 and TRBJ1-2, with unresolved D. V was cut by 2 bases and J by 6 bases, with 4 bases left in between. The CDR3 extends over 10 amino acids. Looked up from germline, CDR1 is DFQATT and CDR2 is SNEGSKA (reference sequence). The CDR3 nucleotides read TGCAGTGCTAGATCGGATGGCTACACCTTC. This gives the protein CSARSDGYTF.

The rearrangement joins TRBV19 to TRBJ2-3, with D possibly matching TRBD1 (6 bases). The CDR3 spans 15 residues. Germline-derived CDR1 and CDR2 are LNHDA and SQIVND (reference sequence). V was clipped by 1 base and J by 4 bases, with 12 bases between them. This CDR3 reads CASSIGQGWADTQYF. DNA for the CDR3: TGTGCCAGTAGTATAGGGCAGGGGTGGGCAGATACGCAGTATTTT.

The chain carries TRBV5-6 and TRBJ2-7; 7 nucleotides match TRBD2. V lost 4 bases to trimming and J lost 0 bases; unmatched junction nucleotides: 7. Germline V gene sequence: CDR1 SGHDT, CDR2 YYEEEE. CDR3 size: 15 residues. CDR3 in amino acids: CASSGRGTNSYEQYF. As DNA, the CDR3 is TGTGCCAGCAGCGGCCGAGGGACTAACTCCTACGAGCAGTACTTC.

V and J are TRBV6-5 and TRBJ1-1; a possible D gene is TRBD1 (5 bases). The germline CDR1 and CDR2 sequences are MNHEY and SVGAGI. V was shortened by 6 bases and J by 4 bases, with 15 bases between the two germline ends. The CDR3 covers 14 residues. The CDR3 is CASSKKGLGTEAFF. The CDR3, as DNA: TGTGCCAGCAGCAAGAAGGGGTTGGGCACTGAAGCTTTCTTT.

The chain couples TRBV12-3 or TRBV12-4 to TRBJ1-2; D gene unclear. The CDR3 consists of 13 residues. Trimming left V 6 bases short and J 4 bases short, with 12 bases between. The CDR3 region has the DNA TGTGCCAGCAGCCCAGACACCGCCTATGGCTACACCTTC. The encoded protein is CASSPDTAYGYTF.

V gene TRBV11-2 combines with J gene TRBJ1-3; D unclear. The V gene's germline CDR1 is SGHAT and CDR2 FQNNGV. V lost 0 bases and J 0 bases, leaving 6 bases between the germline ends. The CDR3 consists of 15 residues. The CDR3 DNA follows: TGTGCCAGCAGCTTAGAGGTCTACTCTGGAAACACCATATATTTT. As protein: CASSLEVYSGNTIYF.